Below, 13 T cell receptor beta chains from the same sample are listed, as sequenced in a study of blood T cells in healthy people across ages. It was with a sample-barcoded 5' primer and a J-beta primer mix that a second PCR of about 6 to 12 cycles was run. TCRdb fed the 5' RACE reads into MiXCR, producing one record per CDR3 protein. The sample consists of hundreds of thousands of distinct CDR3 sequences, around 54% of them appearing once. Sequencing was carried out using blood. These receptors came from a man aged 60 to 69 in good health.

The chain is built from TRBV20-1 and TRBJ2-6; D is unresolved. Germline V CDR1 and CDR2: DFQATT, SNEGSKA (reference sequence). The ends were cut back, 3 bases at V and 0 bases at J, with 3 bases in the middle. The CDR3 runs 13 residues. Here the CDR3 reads CSASRSGANVLTF. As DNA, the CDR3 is TGCAGTGCTAGCCGCTCTGGGGCCAACGTCCTGACTTTC.

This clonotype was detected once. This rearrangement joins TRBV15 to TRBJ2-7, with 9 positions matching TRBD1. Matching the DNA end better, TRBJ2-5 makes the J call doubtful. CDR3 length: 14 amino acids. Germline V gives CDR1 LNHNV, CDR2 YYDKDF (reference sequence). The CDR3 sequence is CATSPRTGVETQYF. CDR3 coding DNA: TGTGCCACCAGCCCCCGGACAGGGGTAGAGACCCAGTACTTC.

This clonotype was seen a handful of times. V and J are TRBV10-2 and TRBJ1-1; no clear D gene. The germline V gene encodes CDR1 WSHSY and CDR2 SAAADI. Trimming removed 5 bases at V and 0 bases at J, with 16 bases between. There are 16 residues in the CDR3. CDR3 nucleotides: TGCGCCAGCAGTTTGGGGATTTGGGATTTGAACACTGAAGCTTTCTTT. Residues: CASSLGIWDLNTEAFF.

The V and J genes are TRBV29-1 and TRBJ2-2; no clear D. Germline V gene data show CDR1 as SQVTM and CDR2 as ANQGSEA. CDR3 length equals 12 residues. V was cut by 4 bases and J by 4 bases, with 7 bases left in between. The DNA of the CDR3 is TGCAGCGTTGGGCCCGGCACCGGGGAGCTGTTTTTT. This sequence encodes CSVGPGTGELFF.

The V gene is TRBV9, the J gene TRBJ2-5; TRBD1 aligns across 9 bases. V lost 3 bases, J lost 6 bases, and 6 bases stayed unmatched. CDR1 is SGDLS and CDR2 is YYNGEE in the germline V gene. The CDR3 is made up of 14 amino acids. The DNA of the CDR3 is TGTGCCAGCAGCGGTGGACAGGGGAGGAAGACCCAGTACTTC. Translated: CASSGGQGRKTQYF.

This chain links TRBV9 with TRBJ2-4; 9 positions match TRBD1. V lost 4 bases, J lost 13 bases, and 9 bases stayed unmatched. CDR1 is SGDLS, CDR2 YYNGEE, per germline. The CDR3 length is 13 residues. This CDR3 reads CASSTRQGEAQYF. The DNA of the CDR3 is TGTGCCAGCAGCACCCGACAGGGGGAGGCCCAGTACTTC.

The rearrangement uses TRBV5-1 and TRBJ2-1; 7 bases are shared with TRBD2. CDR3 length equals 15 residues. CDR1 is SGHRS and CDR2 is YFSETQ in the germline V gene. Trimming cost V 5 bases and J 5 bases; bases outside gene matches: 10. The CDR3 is CASRSMGGEHNEQFF. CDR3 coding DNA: TGCGCCAGCAGATCGATGGGGGGGGAACACAATGAGCAGTTCTTC.

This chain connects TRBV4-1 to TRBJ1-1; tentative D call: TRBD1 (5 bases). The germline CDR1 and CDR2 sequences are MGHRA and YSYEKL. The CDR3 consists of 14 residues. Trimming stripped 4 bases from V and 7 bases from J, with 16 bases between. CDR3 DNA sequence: TGCGCCAGCAGCCGAGGACATGGGGATTTTGAAGCTTTCTTT. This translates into CASSRGHGDFEAFF.

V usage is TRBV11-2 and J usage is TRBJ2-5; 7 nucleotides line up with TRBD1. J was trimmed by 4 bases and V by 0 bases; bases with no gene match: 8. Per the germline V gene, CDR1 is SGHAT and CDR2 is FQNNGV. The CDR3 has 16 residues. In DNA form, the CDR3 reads TGTGCCAGCAGCTTAGAGGGAGCCTACAGGGGAGAGACCCAGTACTTC. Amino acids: CASSLEGAYRGETQYF. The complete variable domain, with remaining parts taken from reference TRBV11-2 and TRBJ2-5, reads EAGVAQSPRYKIIEKRQSVAFWCNPISGHATLYWYQQILGQGPKLLIQFQNNGVVDDSQLPKDRFSAERLKGVDSTLKIQPAKLEDSAVYLCASSLEGAYRGETQYFGPGTRLLVL.

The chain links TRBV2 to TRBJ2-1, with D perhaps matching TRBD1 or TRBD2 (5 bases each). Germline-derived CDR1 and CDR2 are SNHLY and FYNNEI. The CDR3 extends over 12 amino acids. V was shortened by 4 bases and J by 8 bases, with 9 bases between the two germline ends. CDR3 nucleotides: TGTGCCAGCAGTGGGTGGGGGTATGAGCAGTTCTTC. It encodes CASSGWGYEQFF.

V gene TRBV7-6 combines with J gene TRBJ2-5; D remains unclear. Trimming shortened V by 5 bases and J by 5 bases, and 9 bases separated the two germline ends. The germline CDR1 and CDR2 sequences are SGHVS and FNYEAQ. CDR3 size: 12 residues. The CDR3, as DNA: TGTGCCAGCAGCCCCGTGGGGGAGACCCAGTACTTC. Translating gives CASSPVGETQYF.

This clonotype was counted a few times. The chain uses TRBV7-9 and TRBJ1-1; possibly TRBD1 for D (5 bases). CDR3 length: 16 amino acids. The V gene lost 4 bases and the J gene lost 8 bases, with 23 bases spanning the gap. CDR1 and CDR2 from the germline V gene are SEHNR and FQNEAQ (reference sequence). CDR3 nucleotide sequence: TGTGCCAGCAGCTCCCTGGCAGGGCGTCTGGCCACGGAAGCTTTCTTT. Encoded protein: CASSSLAGRLATEAFF. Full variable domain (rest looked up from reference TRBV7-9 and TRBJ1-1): DTGVSQNPRHKITKRGQNVTFRCDPISEHNRLYWYRQTLGQGPEFLTYFQNEAQLEKSRLLSDRFSAERPKGSFSTLEIQRTEQGDSAMYLCASSSLAGRLATEAFFGQGTRLTVV.

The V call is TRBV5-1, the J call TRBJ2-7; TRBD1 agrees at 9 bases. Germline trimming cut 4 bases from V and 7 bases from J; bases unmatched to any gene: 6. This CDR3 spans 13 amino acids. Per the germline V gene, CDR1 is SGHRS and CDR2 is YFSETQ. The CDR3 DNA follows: TGCGCCAGCAGCGACGGGACAGGGAAAGAGCAGTACTTC. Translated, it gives CASSDGTGKEQYF.